What follows are 28 T cell receptor beta chains derived from one specimen sequenced in a study of blood T cell repertoires in COVID-19. Profiling relied on immunoSEQ multiplex PCR, and the TCRdb table lists in-frame clones only, not all of them. The table records about 210,000 clones, approximately 90% of them present only once. Specimen: PBMCs or T cells enriched from blood (not recorded which). These receptors all stem from a man aged 30 to 45 who had recovered from COVID-19.

The genes are TRBV4-1 and TRBJ1-2, with D uncertain. The germline CDR1 and CDR2 sequences are MGHRA and YSYEKL. This CDR3 has 13 residues. V lost 1 base and J 5 bases, leaving 8 bases between the germline ends. CDR3 nucleotide sequence: TGCGCCAGCAGCCAAGGCGACACTTATGGCTACACCTTC. Its translation is CASSQGDTYGYTF.

V is TRBV20-1 and J is TRBJ1-2; D ambiguous. The V gene lost 5 bases and the J gene lost 7 bases, with 8 bases spanning the gap. The CDR3 has 10 residues. Germline CDR1 DFQATT, CDR2 SNEGSKA (reference sequence). CDR3 protein: CSAFYSGYTF. The CDR3 DNA reads TGCAGTGCTTTTTATTCTGGCTACACCTTC.

CDR3 amino acids: CASSFRQDNEKLFF. The CDR3 region has the DNA TGTGCCAGCAGTTTCCGACAGGACAATGAAAAACTGTTTTTT. The V gene is TRBV28, the J gene TRBJ1-4; tentatively, D is TRBD1 (6 bases). V gave up 3 bases and J gave up 5 bases, with 10 bases separating them. Germline loops: CDR1 MDHEN, CDR2 SYDVKM. CDR3 length: 14 amino acids.

This clone has just a few counts. This sequence joins TRBV19 and TRBJ2-7, with D maybe TRBD1 (5 bases). The CDR3 runs to 14 residues. Trimming pared 1 base from V and 6 bases from J, leaving 13 bases between. Germline-derived CDR1 and CDR2 are LNHDA and SQIVND (reference sequence). CDR3 coding DNA: TGTGCCAGTAGTATAGCAGGGTGGGGATCCGAGCAGTACTTC. This translates into CASSIAGWGSEQYF.

The chain combines TRBV28 with TRBJ1-2; tentatively, D is TRBD1 (5 bases). Germline V CDR1 and CDR2: MDHEN, SYDVKM. This CDR3 spans 16 amino acids. V lost 4 bases to trimming and J lost 2 bases, with 17 bases between them. CDR3 DNA sequence: TGTGCCAGCAGTTCCCTTTTGTCGGGGGGAAACTATGGCTACACCTTC. The encoded protein is CASSSLLSGGNYGYTF.

V usage is TRBV28 and J usage is TRBJ2-1; TRBD2 might be the D (5 bases). The CDR3 contains 13 residues. Germline lookup yields CDR1 MDHEN and CDR2 SYDVKM. V was trimmed by 7 bases and J by 0 bases, leaving 7 bases between them. CDR3 sequence reads: CASISGSYNEQFF. Here the CDR3 DNA reads TGTGCCAGCATCAGCGGCTCCTACAATGAGCAGTTCTTC.

This sequence joins TRBV4-3 and TRBJ1-6; 8 bases are a match to TRBD1. The CDR3 runs to 15 residues. The V segment lost 2 bases and the J segment 6 bases; nucleotides outside the gene matches: 3. Germline loops: CDR1 LGHNA, CDR2 YSLEER. This CDR3 is CASSQWQGANSPLHF. The CDR3 bases are TGCGCCAGCAGCCAATGGCAGGGGGCTAATTCACCCCTCCACTTT.

The V call is TRBV6-1, the J call TRBJ1-1, with D unresolved. Trimming cost V 3 bases and J 3 bases, with 8 bases left between them. In germline, CDR1 is MNHNS, CDR2 SASEGT. CDR3 size: 13 residues. CDR3 amino acids: CASSDEAHTEAFF. The CDR3 DNA reads as TGTGCCAGCAGTGATGAGGCACACACTGAAGCTTTCTTT.

A note on this clone: The sample contains more than one DNA sequence encoding this CDR3. This chain joins TRBV18 and TRBJ1-6, with TRBD1 matching 7 bases. The CDR3 sequence is 13 residues long. Germline lookup yields CDR1 KGHSH and CDR2 LQKENI. Trimming removed 2 bases from V and 10 bases from J; junction bases left unmatched: 2. CDR3 loop: CASSPDRDSPLHF. The CDR3 DNA sequence: TGTGCCAGCTCACCAGACAGGGACTCACCCCTCCACTTT.

This CDR3 is CASSEGDSEQFF. CDR3 DNA sequence: TGTGCCAGCAGCGAGGGAGATTCGGAGCAGTTCTTC. The chain links TRBV9 to TRBJ2-1; a possible D gene is TRBD2 (5 bases). Germline CDR1 is SGDLS and CDR2 is YYNGEE. CDR3 length: 12 residues. V was shortened by 3 bases and J by 10 bases, with 11 bases between the two germline ends.

This clone has just one count. The chain couples TRBV11-2 to TRBJ1-1, with 7 bases identical to TRBD1. The trim removed 1 base at V and 4 bases at J, leaving 3 bases unmatched. The CDR3 sequence is 14 residues long. Germline CDR1 reads SGHAT; CDR2 reads FQNNGV. The CDR3, as DNA: TGTGCCAGCAGCTTAGTTACAGGGGCCACTGAAGCTTTCTTT. Residues: CASSLVTGATEAFF.

The chain combines TRBV4-1 with TRBJ1-6; D possibly corresponds to TRBD1 (5 bases). This CDR3 comprises 16 residues. Germline V CDR1 and CDR2: MGHRA, YSYEKL. With 1 base removed from V and 7 bases from J, the gap between germline ends came to 14 bases. Written as DNA, the CDR3 is TGCGCCAGCAGCCAAGCAGCGCAGCGGGGGAATTCACCCCTCCACTTT. Translating gives CASSQAAQRGNSPLHF.

This sequence joins TRBV14 and TRBJ2-7, with 7 bases that match TRBD1. V shed 1 base and J 2 bases; nucleotides not matched to a gene: 5. Germline loops: CDR1 SGHDN, CDR2 FVKESK. The CDR3 sequence is 15 residues long. The CDR3 loop is CASSQVRGQAYEQYF. CDR3 nucleotide sequence: TGTGCCAGCAGCCAAGTCCGAGGACAGGCCTACGAGCAGTACTTC.

Comment on this clone: In the same sample, other DNA sequences code for this CDR3. This rearrangement joins TRBV4-3 to TRBJ2-5, with TRBD1 identical over 8 bases. Germline CDR1 is LGHNA and CDR2 is YSLEER. This CDR3 has 15 residues. V lost 0 bases, J lost 2 bases, and 2 bases stayed unmatched. This chain's CDR3 is CASSQDRTGQETQYF. As DNA, the CDR3 is TGCGCCAGCAGCCAAGATCGGACAGGGCAAGAGACCCAGTACTTC.

This rearrangement joins TRBV19 to TRBJ1-1; D unclear. CDR1 and CDR2 from the germline V gene are LNHDA and SQIVND (reference sequence). Trimming stripped 3 bases from V and 0 bases from J, with 14 bases between. The CDR3 is made up of 16 amino acids. CDR3 in amino acids: CASSIYMLSLNTEAFF. CDR3 in DNA: TGTGCCAGTAGTATCTATATGCTGAGTTTGAACACTGAAGCTTTCTTT. The complete variable domain, with remaining parts taken from reference TRBV19 and TRBJ1-1, reads DGGITQSPKYLFRKEGQNVTLSCEQNLNHDAMYWYRQDPGQGLRLIYYSQIVNDFQKGDIAEGYSVSREKKESFPLTVTSAQKNPTAFYLCASSIYMLSLNTEAFFGQGTRLTVV.

A remark on this clone: Mismatch with germline at one junction end may stem from a read error. This chain links TRBV27 with TRBJ1-3; D possibly corresponds to TRBD1 (6 bases). This CDR3 spans 14 amino acids. The germline gives CDR1 MNHEY, CDR2 SMNVEV (reference sequence). Written as DNA, the CDR3 is TGTGCCAGCAGGTCCGGGACATCTGAAAACACCATATATTTT. It codes for CASRSGTSENTIYF.

The chain has TRBV5-8 and TRBJ2-1, with 11 bases matching TRBD1. The CDR3 runs 17 residues. In germline, CDR1 is SGHTS, CDR2 YDEGEE. V trimming: 2 bases; J trimming: 3 bases; junction bases outside the gene matches: 7. The CDR3, as DNA: TGTGCCAGCAGCTTAGGACAGGGGGCAGTAGACTACAATGAGCAGTTCTTC. This gives the protein CASSLGQGAVDYNEQFF.

This clone was counted a single time. The chain couples TRBV5-1 to TRBJ1-3; 9 bases are shared with TRBD1. The CDR3 loop spans 14 amino acids. Germline V gene data show CDR1 as SGHRS and CDR2 as YFSETQ. V dropped 3 bases and J dropped 9; count of bases not matched to a gene: 7. The CDR3 DNA is TGCGCCAGCAGCTCACGGACAGGGGATATCACCATATATTTT. Translation: CASSSRTGDITIYF.

This sequence joins TRBV7-9 and TRBJ2-7; no definite D call. The CDR3 is 12 residues long. The germline gives CDR1 SEHNR, CDR2 FQNEAQ (reference sequence). The germline V and J ends were trimmed by 2 bases and 6 bases, with 8 bases remaining between them. This CDR3 reads CASSLSSSEQYF. The CDR3 nucleotides are TGTGCCAGCAGCTTATCTAGTTCCGAGCAGTACTTC.

The V and J genes are TRBV30 and TRBJ1-1, with D tentatively TRBD1 (5 bases). The V gene's germline CDR1 is GTSNPN and CDR2 SVGIG (reference sequence). The ends were cut back, 4 bases at V and 8 bases at J, with 8 bases in the middle. The CDR3 sequence is 10 residues long. CDR3 protein: CAWKGQEAFF. CDR3 coding DNA: TGTGCCTGGAAGGGGCAAGAAGCTTTCTTT.

The chain carries TRBV27 and TRBJ1-2; D gene ambiguous. CDR1 and CDR2 from the germline V gene are MNHEY and SMNVEV (reference sequence). Trimming took 4 bases from V and 8 from J, leaving 17 bases between them. The CDR3 runs to 14 residues. The CDR3 coding sequence is TGTGCCAGCAGTTGGGATAGGAGGGCGGGGGGCTACACCTTC. Protein product: CASSWDRRAGGYTF.

V is TRBV27 and J is TRBJ2-2; possible D gene TRBD1, 6 bases. Germline V gene data show CDR1 as MNHEY and CDR2 as SMNVEV (reference sequence). The CDR3 sequence is 12 residues long. The germline V and J ends were trimmed by 7 bases and 7 bases, with 10 bases remaining between them. The CDR3 sequence: CASTQGNGELFF. The CDR3 DNA is TGTGCCAGCACACAGGGAAACGGGGAGCTGTTTTTT.

The V gene is TRBV24-1, the J gene TRBJ2-1, with 9 bases fitting TRBD2. The CDR3 totals 15 residues. V shed 0 bases and J 8 bases; nucleotides not matched to a gene: 4. Germline V gene data show CDR1 as KGHDR and CDR2 as SFDVKD. DNA of the CDR3: TGTGCCACCAGTGATTTGATAGCGGGAGTGTATGAGCAGTTCTTC. It is translated as CATSDLIAGVYEQFF.

This rearrangement joins TRBV7-9 to TRBJ2-2, with 7 bases lining up with TRBD1. V was clipped by 5 bases and J by 0 bases; unmatched bases: 9. The CDR3 has 17 amino acids. Germline CDR1 is SEHNR and CDR2 is FQNEAQ (reference sequence). The CDR3 region is CASSPRTGSTNTGELFF. CDR3 nucleotide sequence: TGTGCCAGCAGCCCTCGGACAGGATCTACGAACACCGGGGAGCTGTTTTTT.

The rearrangement joins TRBV19 to TRBJ1-2; no reliable D call. Germline V gene data show CDR1 as LNHDA and CDR2 as SQIVND (reference sequence). V was shortened by 8 bases and J by 8 bases, with 18 bases between the two germline ends. The CDR3 has 13 amino acids. The CDR3 reads CASAFGGRGGYTF. DNA for the CDR3: TGTGCCAGTGCGTTTGGAGGCCGAGGGGGCTACACCTTC. The full variable domain, with the rest looked up from reference TRBV19 and TRBJ1-2, is DGGITQSPKYLFRKEGQNVTLSCEQNLNHDAMYWYRQDPGQGLRLIYYSQIVNDFQKGDIAEGYSVSREKKESFPLTVTSAQKNPTAFYLCASAFGGRGGYTFGSGTRLTVV.

The genes are TRBV24-1 and TRBJ2-6; maybe TRBD2 (6 bases). This CDR3 is built from 15 residues. Germline lookup yields CDR1 KGHDR and CDR2 SFDVKD. Trimming shortened V by 5 bases and J by 1 base, and 8 bases separated the two germline ends. CDR3 amino acids: CATSAAGSGANVLTF. For the CDR3, the DNA is TGTGCCACCAGTGCCGCGGGATCTGGGGCCAACGTCCTGACTTTC.

CDR3 amino acids: CASSQDTEGTVSGNTIYF. As DNA, the CDR3 is TGTGCCAGCAGCCAAGATACGGAGGGGACAGTCTCTGGAAACACCATATATTTT. V and J are TRBV3-1 (or the pseudogene TRBV3-2) and TRBJ1-3; 7 nucleotides agree with TRBD1. The CDR3 totals 18 residues. Germline lookup yields CDR1 LGHDT and CDR2 YNNKEL (reference sequence). With 0 bases clipped from V and 0 bases from J, the junction kept 8 bases outside the gene matches.

The rearrangement links TRBV10-1 to TRBJ2-5; TRBD2 aligns across 10 bases. This CDR3 region has 15 residues. Germline V gene lookup returns CDR1 WNHNN and CDR2 SYGVQD (reference sequence). The J segment lost 1 base and the V segment lost 6 bases, leaving 5 bases of the junction unmatched. The CDR3 nucleotides read TGCGCCAGCAGCGGGACTAGCGAGCCCCAAGAGACCCAGTACTTC. Its protein is CASSGTSEPQETQYF.